These 5 T cell receptor beta chains share one sample of origin, sequenced in a study of blood T cells in healthy people across ages (dated by TCRdb to the mid-2010s). Libraries came from 5' RACE. Sequencing used an Illumina HiSeq 2500. A second roughly 6 to 11 cycle PCR used a sample-barcoded 5' primer and a J-beta primer mix. Using fastp trimming at Q25 and MiXCR clonotype assembly, TCRdb reanalyzed the public sequencing data and kept in-frame beta chains. Entries that share a CDR3 protein sequence are merged under the most common genes and DNA. This sample gives around 800,000 distinct CDR3 sequences in total; about 46% of them show up just once. Of the sample, roughly 20% is held by the ten largest clones. Material for sequencing was blood. These receptors all stem from a man of 80 years or more in good health.

The gene calls are TRBV20-1 and TRBJ2-1; perhaps TRBD1 as D (5 bases). The germline gives CDR1 DFQATT, CDR2 SNEGSKA (reference sequence). The CDR3 has 12 amino acids. CDR3 protein: CSTRKTDNEQFF. The CDR3 coding sequence is TGCAGCACCCGGAAGACAGACAATGAGCAGTTCTTC.

This clonotype has more than one count but fewer than ten. The V gene is TRBV12-3 or TRBV12-4, the J gene TRBJ2-1, with 7 bases lining up with TRBD1. There are 15 residues in the CDR3. V shed 7 bases and J 6 bases; nucleotides not matched to a gene: 12. This CDR3 reads CASTKTGPIGNEQFF. The CDR3 DNA is TGTGCCAGCACAAAGACAGGGCCGATCGGCAATGAGCAGTTCTTC.

The chain is built from TRBV25-1 and TRBJ2-1; unclear D gene. The V gene lost 7 bases and the J gene lost 5 bases, with 12 bases spanning the gap. Germline V gene sequence: CDR1 MGHDK, CDR2 SYGVNS. CDR3 length: 13 residues. The CDR3 reads CASKHTINNEQFF. The CDR3 DNA reads TGTGCCAGCAAGCATACTATTAACAATGAGCAGTTCTTC. Full variable domain (remainder filled in from reference TRBV25-1 and TRBJ2-1): EADIYQTPRYLVIGTGKKITLECSQTMGHDKMYWYQQDPGMELHLIHYSYGVNSTEKGDLSSESTVSRIRTEHFPLTLESARPSHTSQYLCASKHTINNEQFFGPGTRLTVL.

The chain links TRBV11-3 to TRBJ1-3; 8 nucleotides match TRBD1. The CDR3 sequence is 15 residues long. Germline V gene lookup returns CDR1 SGHNT and CDR2 YENEEA. The V and J ends lost 0 bases and 8 bases, in that order; junction bases with no gene match: 6. The CDR3 DNA sequence: TGTGCCAGCAGCTTAGAGGGACAGGTCGGCGACACCATATATTTT. Translation: CASSLEGQVGDTIYF.

This clonotype was recorded a few times. The V and J genes are TRBV30 and TRBJ2-3, with a tentative D call TRBD2 (6 bases). Germline CDR1 and CDR2: GTSNPN and SVGIG (reference sequence). V lost 4 bases to trimming and J lost 4 bases, with 12 bases between them. CDR3 length equals 13 residues. The CDR3 DNA sequence: TGTGCCTGGACCATTGCGGGATCAGATACGCAGTATTTT. Translation gives CAWTIAGSDTQYF.